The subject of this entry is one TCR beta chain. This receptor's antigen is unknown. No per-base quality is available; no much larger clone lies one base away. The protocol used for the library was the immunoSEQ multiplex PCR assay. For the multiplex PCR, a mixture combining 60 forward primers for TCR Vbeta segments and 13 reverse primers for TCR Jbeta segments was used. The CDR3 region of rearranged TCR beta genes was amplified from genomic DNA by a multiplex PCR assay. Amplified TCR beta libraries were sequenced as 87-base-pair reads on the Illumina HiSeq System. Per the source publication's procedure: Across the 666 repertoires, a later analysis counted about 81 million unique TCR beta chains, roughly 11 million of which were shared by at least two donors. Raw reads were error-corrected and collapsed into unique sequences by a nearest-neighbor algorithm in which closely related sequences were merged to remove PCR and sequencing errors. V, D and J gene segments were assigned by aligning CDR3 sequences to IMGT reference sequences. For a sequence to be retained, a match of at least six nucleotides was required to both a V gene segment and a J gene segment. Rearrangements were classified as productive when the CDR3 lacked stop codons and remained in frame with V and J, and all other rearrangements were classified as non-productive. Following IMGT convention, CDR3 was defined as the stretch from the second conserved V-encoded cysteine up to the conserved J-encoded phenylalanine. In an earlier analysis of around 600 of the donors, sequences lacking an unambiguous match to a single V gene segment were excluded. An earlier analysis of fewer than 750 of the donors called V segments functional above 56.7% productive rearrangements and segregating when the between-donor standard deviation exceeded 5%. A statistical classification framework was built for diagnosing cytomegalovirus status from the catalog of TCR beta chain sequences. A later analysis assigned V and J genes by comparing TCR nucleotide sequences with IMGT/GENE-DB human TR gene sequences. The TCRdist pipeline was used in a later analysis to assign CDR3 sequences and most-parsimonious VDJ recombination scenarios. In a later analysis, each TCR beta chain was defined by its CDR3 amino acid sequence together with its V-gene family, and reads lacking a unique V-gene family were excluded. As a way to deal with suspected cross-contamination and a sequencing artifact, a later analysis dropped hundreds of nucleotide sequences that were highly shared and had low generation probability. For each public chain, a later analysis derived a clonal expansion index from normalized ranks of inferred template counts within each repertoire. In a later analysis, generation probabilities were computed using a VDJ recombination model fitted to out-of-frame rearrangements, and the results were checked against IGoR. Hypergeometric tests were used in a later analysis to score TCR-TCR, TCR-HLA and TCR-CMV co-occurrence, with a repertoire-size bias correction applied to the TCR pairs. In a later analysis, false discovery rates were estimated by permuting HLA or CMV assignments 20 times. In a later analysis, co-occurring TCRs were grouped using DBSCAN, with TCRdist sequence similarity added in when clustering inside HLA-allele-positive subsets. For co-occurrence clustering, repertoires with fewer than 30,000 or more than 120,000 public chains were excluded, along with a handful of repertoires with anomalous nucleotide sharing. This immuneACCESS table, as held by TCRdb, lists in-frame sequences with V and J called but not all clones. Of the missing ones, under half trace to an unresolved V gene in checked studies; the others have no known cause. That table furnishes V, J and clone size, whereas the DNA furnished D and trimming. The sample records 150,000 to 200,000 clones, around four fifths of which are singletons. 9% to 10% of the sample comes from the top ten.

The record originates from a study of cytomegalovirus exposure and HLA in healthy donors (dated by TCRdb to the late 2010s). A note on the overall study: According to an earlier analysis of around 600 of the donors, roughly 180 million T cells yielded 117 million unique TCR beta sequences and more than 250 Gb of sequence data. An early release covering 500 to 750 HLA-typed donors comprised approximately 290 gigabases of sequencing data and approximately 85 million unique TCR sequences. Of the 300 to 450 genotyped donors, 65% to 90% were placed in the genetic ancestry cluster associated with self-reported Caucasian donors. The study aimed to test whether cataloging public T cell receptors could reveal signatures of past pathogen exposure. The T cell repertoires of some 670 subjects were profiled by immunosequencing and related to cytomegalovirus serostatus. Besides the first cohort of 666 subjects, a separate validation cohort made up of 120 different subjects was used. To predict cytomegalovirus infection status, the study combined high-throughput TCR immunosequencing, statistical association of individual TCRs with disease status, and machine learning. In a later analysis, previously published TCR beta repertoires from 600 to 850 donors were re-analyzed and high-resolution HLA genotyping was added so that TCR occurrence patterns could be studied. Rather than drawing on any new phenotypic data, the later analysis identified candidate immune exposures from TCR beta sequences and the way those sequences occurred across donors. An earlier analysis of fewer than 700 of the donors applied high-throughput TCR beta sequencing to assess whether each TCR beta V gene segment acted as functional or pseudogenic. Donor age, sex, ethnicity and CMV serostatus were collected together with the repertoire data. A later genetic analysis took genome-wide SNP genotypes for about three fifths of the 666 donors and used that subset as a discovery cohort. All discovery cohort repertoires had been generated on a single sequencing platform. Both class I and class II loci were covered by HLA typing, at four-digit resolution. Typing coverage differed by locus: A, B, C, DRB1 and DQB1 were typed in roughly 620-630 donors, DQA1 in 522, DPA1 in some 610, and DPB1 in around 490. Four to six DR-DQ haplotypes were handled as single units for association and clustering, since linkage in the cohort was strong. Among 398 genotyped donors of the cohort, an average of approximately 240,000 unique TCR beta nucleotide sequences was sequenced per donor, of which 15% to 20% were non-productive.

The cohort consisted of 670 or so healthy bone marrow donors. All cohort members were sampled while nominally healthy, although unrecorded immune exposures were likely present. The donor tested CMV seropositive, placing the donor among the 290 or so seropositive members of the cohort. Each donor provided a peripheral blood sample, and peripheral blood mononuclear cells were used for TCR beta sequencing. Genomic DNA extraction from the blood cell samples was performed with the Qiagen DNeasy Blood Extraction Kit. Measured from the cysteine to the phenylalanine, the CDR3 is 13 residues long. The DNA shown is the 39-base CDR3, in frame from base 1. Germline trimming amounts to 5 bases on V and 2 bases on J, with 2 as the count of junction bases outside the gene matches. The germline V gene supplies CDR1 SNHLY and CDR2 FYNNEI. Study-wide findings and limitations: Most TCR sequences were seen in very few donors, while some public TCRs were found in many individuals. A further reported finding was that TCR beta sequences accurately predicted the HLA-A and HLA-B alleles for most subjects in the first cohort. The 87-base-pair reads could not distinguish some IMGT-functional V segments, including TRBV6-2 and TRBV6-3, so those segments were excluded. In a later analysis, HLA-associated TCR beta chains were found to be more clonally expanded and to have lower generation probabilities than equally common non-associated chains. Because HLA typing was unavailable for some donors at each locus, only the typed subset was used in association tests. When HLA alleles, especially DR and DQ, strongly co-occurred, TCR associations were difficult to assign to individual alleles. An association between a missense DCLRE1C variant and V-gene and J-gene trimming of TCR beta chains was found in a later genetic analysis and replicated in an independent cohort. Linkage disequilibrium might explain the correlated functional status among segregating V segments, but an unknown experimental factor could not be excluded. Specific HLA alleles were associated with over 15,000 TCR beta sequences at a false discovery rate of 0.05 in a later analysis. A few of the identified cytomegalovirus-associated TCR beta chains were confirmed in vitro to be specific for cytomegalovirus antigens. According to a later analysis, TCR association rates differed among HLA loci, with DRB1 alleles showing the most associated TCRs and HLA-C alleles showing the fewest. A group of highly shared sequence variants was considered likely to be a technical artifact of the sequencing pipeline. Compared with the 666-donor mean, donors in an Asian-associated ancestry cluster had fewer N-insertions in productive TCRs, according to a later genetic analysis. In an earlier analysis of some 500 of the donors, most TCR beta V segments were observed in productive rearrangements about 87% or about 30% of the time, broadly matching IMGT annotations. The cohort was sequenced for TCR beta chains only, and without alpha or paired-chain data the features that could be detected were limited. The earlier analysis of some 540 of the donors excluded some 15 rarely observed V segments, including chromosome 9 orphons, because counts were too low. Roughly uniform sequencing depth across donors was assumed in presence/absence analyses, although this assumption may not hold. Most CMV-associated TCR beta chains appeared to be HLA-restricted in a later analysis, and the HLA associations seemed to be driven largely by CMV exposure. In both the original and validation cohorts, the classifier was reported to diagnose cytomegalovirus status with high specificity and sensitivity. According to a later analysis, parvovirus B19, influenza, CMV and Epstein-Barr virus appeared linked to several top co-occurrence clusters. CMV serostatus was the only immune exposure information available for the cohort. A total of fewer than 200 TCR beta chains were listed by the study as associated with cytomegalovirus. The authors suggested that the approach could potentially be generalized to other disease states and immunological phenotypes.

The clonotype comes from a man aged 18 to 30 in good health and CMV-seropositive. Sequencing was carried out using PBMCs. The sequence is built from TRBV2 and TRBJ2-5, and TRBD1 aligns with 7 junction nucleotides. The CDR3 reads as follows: CASSLQGQETQYF. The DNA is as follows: TGTGCCAGCAGTTTACAGGGGCAAGAGACCCAGTACTTC. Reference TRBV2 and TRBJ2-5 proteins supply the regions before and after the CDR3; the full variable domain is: EPEVTQTPSHQVTQMGQEVILRCVPISNHLYFYWYRQILGQKVEFLVSFYNNEISEKSEIFDDQFSVERPDGSNFTLKIRSTKLEDSAMYFCASSLQGQETQYFGPGTRLLVL.